Below are 6 T cell receptor beta chains sequenced from a single sample in a study of cytomegalovirus exposure and HLA in healthy donors. Primers for the PCR totalled 60 Vbeta and 13 Jbeta. Profiling relied on immunoSEQ multiplex PCR, and the TCRdb table lists in-frame clones only, not all of them. Recorded for this sample: some 89,000 clones. Specimen: PBMCs. These receptors were collected from a woman aged 25-40 years in good health and CMV-seronegative.

This chain uses TRBV19 with TRBJ1-2; 9 nucleotides align to TRBD1. This CDR3 spans 16 amino acids. Germline CDR1 reads LNHDA; CDR2 reads SQIVND (reference sequence). Trimming at V came to 7 bases and at J to 3 bases, leaving 12 bases not matched to a gene. The chain's CDR3 is CASIPRTGVEDYGYTF. DNA for the CDR3: TGTGCCAGTATCCCCAGGACAGGGGTTGAAGACTATGGCTACACCTTC.

V gene TRBV4-1 combines with J gene TRBJ1-4; TRBD1 matches at 7 bases. CDR3 length: 15 amino acids. Germline V lookup: CDR1 MGHRA, CDR2 YSYEKL. Trimming took 3 bases from V and 1 from J; bases not matched to a gene: 2. The CDR3 nucleotides read TGCGCCAGCAGCCACAACAGGGGAACTAATGAAAAACTGTTTTTT. This gives the protein CASSHNRGTNEKLFF.

J is TRBJ2-7 and V is TRBV6-5; 8 nucleotides match TRBD1. The CDR3 sequence is 12 residues long. Germline CDR1 MNHEY, CDR2 SVGAGI. V shed 8 bases and J 3 bases; nucleotides not matched to a gene: 3. CDR3 sequence: CASGTGLYEQYF. The DNA of the CDR3 is TGTGCCAGCGGGACAGGACTCTACGAGCAGTACTTC.

This chain links TRBV27 with TRBJ2-7, with 8 positions matching TRBD2. The CDR3 extends over 14 amino acids. Losses at the gene ends were 5 bases for V and 3 bases for J; bases not matched to a gene: 6. CDR1 is MNHEY and CDR2 is SMNVEV in the germline V gene (reference sequence). CDR3 sequence reads: CASSRAGGLYEQYF. Written as DNA, the CDR3 is TGTGCCAGCAGTCGTGCGGGAGGCCTCTACGAGCAGTACTTC.

The chain is built from TRBV6-5 and TRBJ2-7; weak D call: TRBD2 (5 bases). Trimming pared 7 bases from V and 5 bases from J, leaving 21 bases between. Germline values: CDR1 MNHEY, CDR2 SVGAGI. The CDR3 is 15 amino acids. The CDR3 here is CASTPGEGWSDEQYF. CDR3 nucleotides: TGTGCCAGCACCCCCGGGGAAGGGTGGAGCGACGAGCAGTACTTC.

The J gene is TRBJ2-7, the V gene TRBV7-8; D might be TRBD2 (5 bases). The CDR3 consists of 15 residues. Per germline, CDR1 SGHVS and CDR2 FQNEAQ. Trimming took 1 base from V and 3 from J, leaving 13 bases between them. The CDR3 sequence: CASSLEGGLDYEQYF. The CDR3 DNA sequence: TGTGCCAGCAGCTTAGAAGGTGGACTCGACTACGAGCAGTACTTC.